This entry lists 30 T cell receptor beta chains sequenced from one sample in a study of blood T cell repertoires in COVID-19. Clones were read by immunoSEQ multiplex PCR, and TCRdb kept only the in-frame ones, dropping some. Of roughly 76,000 clones listed, 70% to 80% are singletons. Specimen: peripheral blood. The receptors originated from a man aged 65-85 years with acute or convalescent COVID-19.

The CDR3 loop reads CASSEQGVEKLFF. In nucleotides, the CDR3 is TGTGCCAGCAGTGAACAGGGGGTTGAAAAACTGTTTTTT. This chain links TRBV6-1 with TRBJ1-4, with 7 bases lining up with TRBD1. The CDR3 spans 13 residues. J gave up 7 bases and V 2 bases, and 1 base lay outside the gene matches. The germline V gene has CDR1 MNHNS and CDR2 SASEGT.

This chain uses TRBV3-1 (or the pseudogene TRBV3-2) with TRBJ2-1; no definite D call. V dropped 0 bases and J dropped 4 bases, with 10 bases sitting between them. The CDR3 length is 15 residues. CDR1 is LGHDT, CDR2 YNNKEL, per germline (reference sequence). Here the CDR3 DNA reads TGTGCCAGCAGCCAAGAGGGTGGGCCGTACAATGAGCAGTTCTTC. This translates into CASSQEGGPYNEQFF.

The genes are TRBV29-1 and TRBJ2-7, with 12 bases fitting TRBD1. CDR3 length: 14 amino acids. Germline-derived CDR1 and CDR2 are SQVTM and ANQGSEA. After removal of 6 bases from V and 6 bases from J, the junction contained 9 bases not matched to a gene. The CDR3 bases are TGCAGCGTGCTCCCGGGACAGGGGGCTGGCGAGCAGTACTTC. As protein: CSVLPGQGAGEQYF.

J is TRBJ1-1 and V is TRBV28; D is perhaps TRBD1 (6 bases). There are 15 residues in the CDR3. Germline V gene sequence: CDR1 MDHEN, CDR2 SYDVKM. V lost 5 bases to trimming and J lost 5 bases, with 18 bases between them. The CDR3 DNA reads TGTGCCAGCAGTCGGGTCGGGACATTAGGGACTGAAGCTTTCTTT. Amino acids: CASSRVGTLGTEAFF.

The chain employs TRBV5-1 and TRBJ2-7, with a weak D call TRBD2 (6 bases). The V end was cut by 4 bases, the J end by 0 bases, with 11 bases between. Germline CDR1 reads SGHRS; CDR2 reads YFSETQ. The CDR3 consists of 14 residues. The CDR3 sequence: CASSPQTSSYEQYF. The CDR3 DNA reads TGCGCCAGCAGCCCCCAGACTAGCTCCTACGAGCAGTACTTC.

This chain links TRBV28 with TRBJ1-2, with D maybe TRBD1 (5 bases). Between the trimmed V and J ends, which lost 3 bases and 8 bases, there was a span of 25 bases. This CDR3 spans 17 amino acids. Germline CDR1 and CDR2: MDHEN and SYDVKM. DNA for the CDR3: TGTGCCAGCAGTTTGGGGGGGTTTAGGGGCCGGCCTGACGGCTACACCTTC. Amino acid sequence: CASSLGGFRGRPDGYTF.

The chain recombines TRBV24-1 with TRBJ2-4; tentatively, D is TRBD1 (5 bases). The germline V gene encodes CDR1 KGHDR and CDR2 SFDVKD. V lost 3 bases to trimming and J lost 0 bases, with 11 bases between them. The CDR3 length is 16 residues. CDR3 protein: CATSDDRILAKNIQYF. DNA for the CDR3: TGTGCCACCAGTGATGACAGAATACTAGCCAAAAACATTCAGTACTTC.

The V and J genes are TRBV27 and TRBJ1-2; a possible D gene is TRBD1 (5 bases). Germline V gene lookup returns CDR1 MNHEY and CDR2 SMNVEV (reference sequence). The CDR3 contains 14 residues. Trimming took 6 bases from V and 4 from J, leaving 15 bases between them. In DNA form, the CDR3 reads TGTGCCAGCAGACCTACAGGCGTCACCTATGGCTACACCTTC. Its translation: CASRPTGVTYGYTF.

The chain is built from TRBV7-3 and TRBJ1-1; D is unclear. Germline V gene lookup returns CDR1 SGHTA and CDR2 FQGTGA. The germline V and J ends were trimmed by 4 bases and 5 bases, with 20 bases remaining between them. This CDR3 comprises 16 residues. Here the CDR3 DNA reads TGTGCCAGCAGCTCGTTAGGCAGCCCGAGGAGGACTGAAGCTTTCTTT. This encodes CASSSLGSPRRTEAFF.

The rearrangement links TRBV19 to TRBJ2-3; 8 bases agree with TRBD2. This CDR3 contains 15 residues. The germline CDR1 and CDR2 sequences are LNHDA and SQIVND (reference sequence). J gave up 1 base and V 4 bases, and 4 bases lay outside the gene matches. This chain's CDR3 is CASSTGLAGTDTQYF. The CDR3 DNA reads as TGTGCCAGTAGTACCGGACTAGCAGGCACAGATACGCAGTATTTT. Full variable domain (remainder filled in from reference TRBV19 and TRBJ2-3): DGGITQSPKYLFRKEGQNVTLSCEQNLNHDAMYWYRQDPGQGLRLIYYSQIVNDFQKGDIAEGYSVSREKKESFPLTVTSAQKNPTAFYLCASSTGLAGTDTQYFGPGTRLTVL.

The rearrangement links TRBV10-2 to TRBJ2-7, with TRBD2 matching 7 bases. After removal of 5 bases from V and 4 bases from J, the junction contained 8 bases not matched to a gene. This CDR3 has 14 residues. Germline values: CDR1 WSHSY, CDR2 SAAADI. In DNA, the CDR3 is TGCGCCAGCAGTCCCGGGACTAACCCGTACGAGCAGTACTTC. Its protein is CASSPGTNPYEQYF.

The genes are TRBV28 and TRBJ2-7, with 11 bases fitting TRBD1. CDR1 and CDR2 from the germline V gene are MDHEN and SYDVKM. The J segment lost 4 bases and the V segment lost 5 bases, leaving 4 bases of the junction unmatched. The CDR3 length is 14 residues. This CDR3 reads CASSGQGARYEQYF. The CDR3 nucleotides are TGTGCCAGCAGTGGACAGGGGGCGCGGTACGAGCAGTACTTC.

This rearrangement joins TRBV28 to TRBJ1-2, with 10 bases fitting TRBD1. Germline CDR1 reads MDHEN; CDR2 reads SYDVKM. J lost 4 bases, V lost 8 bases, and 4 bases had no gene match. The CDR3 length is 13 residues. CDR3 in amino acids: CASRTGGVYGYTF. DNA of the CDR3: TGTGCCAGCCGGACAGGGGGGGTCTATGGCTACACCTTC.

In this sample, this clone turned up many times. This rearrangement joins TRBV3-1 (or the pseudogene TRBV3-2) to TRBJ2-7, with 10 bases fitting TRBD2. Looked up from germline, CDR1 is LGHDT and CDR2 is YNNKEL (reference sequence). There are 16 residues in the CDR3. The trim removed 2 bases at V and 5 bases at J, leaving 9 bases unmatched. DNA for the CDR3: TGTGCCAGCAGCCAATCTTTCCTAGCGGGAGCCAACGAGCAGTACTTC. Protein product: CASSQSFLAGANEQYF.

The DNA for the CDR3 is TGTGCCAGCAGCTCATCCCTAACAGGGACTGGGGCCAACGTCCTGACTTTC. As protein: CASSSSLTGTGANVLTF. This chain links TRBV7-2 with TRBJ2-6; D perhaps matches TRBD1 (6 bases). Trimming cost V 4 bases and J 2 bases, with 15 bases left between them. Germline V gene sequence: CDR1 SGHTA, CDR2 FQGNSA. The CDR3 runs to 17 residues.

The chain uses TRBV11-2 and TRBJ2-7; TRBD1 aligns across 9 bases. Germline values: CDR1 SGHAT, CDR2 FQNNGV. The J segment lost 1 base and the V segment lost 1 base, leaving 2 bases of the junction unmatched. The CDR3 has 15 amino acids. CDR3 sequence reads: CASSLAGTGSYEQYF. In DNA, the CDR3 is TGTGCCAGCAGCTTAGCCGGGACAGGGTCCTACGAGCAGTACTTC.

This clone has just a few counts. The rearrangement joins TRBV18 to TRBJ2-5, with 7 nucleotides matching TRBD1. The length of the CDR3 is 13 residues. The V and J ends lost 6 bases and 3 bases, in that order; junction bases with no gene match: 4. CDR1 is KGHSH and CDR2 is LQKENI in the germline V gene. This chain's CDR3 is CASSSGQKETQYF. The DNA of the CDR3 is TGTGCCAGCTCGTCGGGACAGAAAGAGACCCAGTACTTC.

This chain links TRBV28 with TRBJ2-1; unclear D gene. The CDR3 consists of 10 residues. The germline V gene encodes CDR1 MDHEN and CDR2 SYDVKM. V was cut by 5 bases and J by 8 bases, with 4 bases left in between. In DNA form, the CDR3 reads TGTGCCAGCAGTGACTATGAGCAGTTCTTC. Its translation is CASSDYEQFF.

This clone was seen only a few times. The V call is TRBV7-2, the J call TRBJ2-7; 9 bases match TRBD1. In germline, CDR1 is SGHTA, CDR2 FQGNSA. V trimming: 5 bases; J trimming: 7 bases; junction bases outside the gene matches: 9. This CDR3 is 14 amino acids long. The CDR3 sequence: CASSPRQGGWEQYF. The CDR3 bases are TGTGCCAGCAGCCCGCGACAGGGGGGTTGGGAGCAGTACTTC.

V gene TRBV13 combines with J gene TRBJ2-3; D perhaps matches TRBD1 (6 bases). Trimming took off 3 bases at V and 9 bases at J, with 13 bases between the two ends. Per germline, CDR1 PRHDT and CDR2 FYEKMQ (reference sequence). The CDR3 is 13 amino acids. The CDR3 loop reads CASSLLGAGTQYF. CDR3 nucleotides: TGTGCCAGCAGCTTGTTGGGGGCCGGGACGCAGTATTTT.

This clone was recorded once. This sequence joins TRBV4-1 and TRBJ1-2, with 8 bases aligning to TRBD1. The CDR3 consists of 13 residues. V was pared by 6 bases and J by 4 bases, with 4 bases of the junction left unmatched. The germline gives CDR1 MGHRA, CDR2 YSYEKL. CDR3 coding DNA: TGCGCCAGCAGTCGGACAGGGCTCTATGGCTACACCTTC. It codes for CASSRTGLYGYTF.

This clone was recorded a few times. The chain combines TRBV3-1 (or the pseudogene TRBV3-2) with TRBJ1-5, with D perhaps matching TRBD1 (6 bases). The V gene's germline CDR1 is LGHDT and CDR2 YNNKEL (reference sequence). Trimming stripped 0 bases from V and 4 bases from J, with 13 bases between. The CDR3 length is 16 residues. The CDR3 loop is CASSQDGGGQNQPQHF. In DNA form, the CDR3 reads TGTGCCAGCAGCCAAGATGGGGGGGGACAAAATCAGCCCCAGCATTTT.

This clone was recorded a few times. Here the CDR3 DNA reads TGTGCCGTTTCAACAGGGGCTTCCTACAATGAGCAGTTCTTC. This sequence encodes CAVSTGASYNEQFF. The J gene is TRBJ2-1, the V gene TRBV19, with TRBD1 identical over 7 bases. This CDR3 region has 14 residues. The germline V gene encodes CDR1 LNHDA and CDR2 SQIVND (reference sequence). V lost 11 bases and J lost 1; bases outside the gene matches: 8.

J is TRBJ1-2 and V is TRBV18, with 11 bases matching TRBD1. This CDR3 is 14 amino acids long. Germline-derived CDR1 and CDR2 are KGHSH and LQKENI. After removal of 6 bases from V and 3 bases from J, the junction contained 3 bases not matched to a gene. The CDR3 loop is CASSRTGGDYGYTF. The CDR3 DNA reads TGTGCCAGCTCCCGGACAGGGGGCGACTATGGCTACACCTTC.

This CDR3 reads CASSPLTVLSSYEQYF. The DNA of the CDR3 is TGTGCCAGCTCACCACTGACAGTACTCTCCTCCTACGAGCAGTACTTC. The chain combines TRBV18 with TRBJ2-7; TRBD1 might be the D (5 bases). CDR1 KGHSH and CDR2 LQKENI come from the germline V gene. The CDR3 runs to 16 residues. Between the trimmed V and J ends, which lost 1 base and 0 bases, there was a span of 13 bases.

This clone showed up just once. CDR3 residues: CASLGQGATKNIQYF. CDR3 in DNA: TGTGCCAGCCTCGGACAGGGGGCGACCAAAAACATTCAGTACTTC. The gene calls are TRBV28 and TRBJ2-4; 11 bases agree with TRBD1. In germline, CDR1 is MDHEN, CDR2 SYDVKM. J was trimmed by 2 bases and V by 8 bases; bases with no gene match: 5. This CDR3 has 15 residues.

The V call is TRBV5-1, the J call TRBJ1-1, with a possible D match to TRBD1 (5 bases). This CDR3 has 13 amino acids. V dropped 2 bases and J dropped 5 bases, with 10 bases sitting between them. The germline V gene has CDR1 SGHRS and CDR2 YFSETQ. The CDR3: CASSFVRTTEAFF. DNA for the CDR3: TGCGCCAGCAGCTTTGTGCGGACAACTGAAGCTTTCTTT.

The chain joins TRBV7-6 to TRBJ1-6; possible D gene TRBD1, 6 bases. The length of the CDR3 is 14 residues. CDR1 SGHVS and CDR2 FNYEAQ come from the germline V gene. With 1 base removed from V and 8 bases from J, the gap between germline ends came to 9 bases. DNA of the CDR3: TGTGCCAGCAGCTTAGGGCAGGGGCATTCACCCCTCCACTTT. Translating gives CASSLGQGHSPLHF.

The V gene is TRBV5-4, the J gene TRBJ2-5, with a weak D call TRBD2 (6 bases). This CDR3 comprises 14 residues. Germline CDR1 and CDR2: SGHNT and YYREEE (reference sequence). Trimming removed 4 bases at V and 2 bases at J, with 12 bases between. The CDR3 region is CASSMRGGQETQYF. DNA for the CDR3: TGTGCCAGCAGCATGCGGGGAGGTCAAGAGACCCAGTACTTC.

The chain carries TRBV2 and TRBJ2-5, with D perhaps matching TRBD2 (5 bases). Germline V gene data show CDR1 as SNHLY and CDR2 as FYNNEI. The ends were cut back, 10 bases at V and 5 bases at J, with 14 bases in the middle. This CDR3 is 12 amino acids long. Here the CDR3 reads CATSDGDETQYF. The CDR3 region has the DNA TGTGCCACCTCCGACGGGGATGAGACCCAGTACTTC.